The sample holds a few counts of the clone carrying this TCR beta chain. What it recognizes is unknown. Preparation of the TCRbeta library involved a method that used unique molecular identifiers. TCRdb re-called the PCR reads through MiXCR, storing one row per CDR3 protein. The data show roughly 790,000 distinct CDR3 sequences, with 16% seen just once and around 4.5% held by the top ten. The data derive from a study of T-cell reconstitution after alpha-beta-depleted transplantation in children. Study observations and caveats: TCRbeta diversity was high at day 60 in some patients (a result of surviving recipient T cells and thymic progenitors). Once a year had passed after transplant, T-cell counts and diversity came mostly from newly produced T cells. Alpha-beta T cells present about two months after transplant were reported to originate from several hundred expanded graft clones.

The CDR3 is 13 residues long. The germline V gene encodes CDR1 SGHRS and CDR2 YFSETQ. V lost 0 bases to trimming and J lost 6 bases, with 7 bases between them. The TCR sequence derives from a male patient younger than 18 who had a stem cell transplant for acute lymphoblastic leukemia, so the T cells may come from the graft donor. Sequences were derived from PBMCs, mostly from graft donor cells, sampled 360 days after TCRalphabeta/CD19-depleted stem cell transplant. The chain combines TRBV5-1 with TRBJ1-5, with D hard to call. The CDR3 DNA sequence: TGCGCCAGCAGCTTGGATTCGGCTCAGCCCCAGCATTTT. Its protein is CASSLDSAQPQHF. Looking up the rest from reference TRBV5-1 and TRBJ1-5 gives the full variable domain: KAGVTQTPRYLIKTRGQQVTLSCSPISGHRSVSWYQQTPGQGLQFLFEYFSETQRNKGNFPGRFSGRQFSNSRSEMNVSTLELGDSALYLCASSLDSAQPQHFGDGTRLSIL.